A selection of T cell receptor beta chains follows, all from one sample in a study of regulatory T cells in long-lasting Graves disease. Via MiXCR, TCRdb re-called the multiplex PCR reads, giving one row per CDR3 protein. The data show under 800,000 distinct CDR3 sequences, approximately 15% seen once. The same data also contributed to another study, on T cells in Graves' hyperthyroidism and ophthalmopathy.

This sample comprised peripheral blood mononuclear cells (PBMCs), obtained at new diagnosis, from a patient treated with antithyroid drugs. The source of these receptors is a woman in her thirties with Graves disease. The CDR3 runs from the conserved cysteine through the conserved F or W. A D gene is named only where the DNA matches it firmly. Clone size, where shown, is once, few, many, or a class for clones that have expanded.

many	TRBV2	TRBJ2-7	TRBD2	15	CASRRGGTAATEQYF	TGTGCCAGCAGACGGGGAGGGACGGCCGCTACGGAGCAGTACTTC
.	TRBV24-1	TRBJ2-1	TRBD2	15	CATSPKTSLDNEQFF	TGTGCCACCAGTCCTAAGACTAGCTTAGACAATGAGCAGTTCTTC
many	TRBV20-1	TRBJ1-1	TRBD1	13	CMETGNLNTEAFF	TGCATGGAGACAGGGAATCTAAACACTGAAGCTTTCTTT
many	TRBV9	TRBJ1-4	.	16	CASSSKQGQPNEKLFF	TGTGCCAGCAGCTCCAAACAGGGACAACCCAATGAAAAACTGTTTTTT
.	TRBV27	TRBJ2-5	.	13	CASSNTGLPTQYF	TGTGCCAGCAGCAACACAGGGTTGCCGACCCAGTACTTC
few	TRBV19	TRBJ2-3	.	13	CASSIGLTDTQYF	TGTGCCAGTAGTATCGGCCTCACAGATACGCAGTATTTT
many	TRBV6-1	TRBJ1-1	.	13	CASSQLEGTEAFF	TGTGCCAGCAGTCAATTAGAAGGCACTGAAGCTTTCTTT
.	TRBV3-1	TRBJ2-7	.	14	CASSLRDGSYGQYF	TGTGCCAGCAGCCTAAGGGACGGCTCCTACGGGCAGTACTTC
.	TRBV11-2	TRBJ2-7	TRBD2	14	CASSPGTSVYEQYF	TGTGCCAGCAGCCCCGGGACTAGCGTCTACGAGCAGTACTTC
.	TRBV5-5	TRBJ2-1	TRBD1	16	CASSRGQGMGYNEQFF	TGTGCCAGCAGTCGAGGACAGGGGATGGGGTACAATGAGCAGTTCTTC
few	TRBV5-6	TRBJ2-1	.	15	CAGSGGPQSYNEQFF	TGTGCCGGATCCGGGGGACCCCAGTCTTACAATGAGCAGTTCTTC
many	TRBV2	TRBJ1-5	.	13	CASSWPGGQPQHF	TGTGCCAGCAGTTGGCCAGGAGGTCAGCCCCAGCATTTT
.	TRBV6-2/TRBV6-3	TRBJ2-3	TRBD2	15	CASRSGTSGADTQYF	TGTGCCAGCAGGTCCGGGACTAGCGGGGCAGATACGCAGTATTTT
many	TRBV9	TRBJ1-1	.	13	CASSVSTVAEAFF	TGTGCCAGCAGCGTCTCGACAGTAGCCGAAGCTTTCTTT
many	TRBV28	TRBJ1-2	.	15	CASSLGFIRDYGYTF	TGTGCCAGCAGTTTAGGTTTCATTAGGGACTATGGCTACACCTTC
.	TRBV4-3	TRBJ2-1	TRBD2	17	CASSQERLADYNNEQSF	TGCGCCAGCAGCCAGGAACGACTAGCTGATTACAACAATGAGCAGTCCTTC
.	TRBV7-9	TRBJ2-3	TRBD1	17	CASSPRTGRSQVDTQYF	TGTGCCAGCAGCCCCCGGACAGGGCGCTCGCAAGTTGATACGCAGTATTTT
many	TRBV28	TRBJ2-7	.	12	CATSRGGYEQYF	TGTGCCACCTCCAGGGGGGGTTACGAGCAGTACTTC
few	TRBV29-1	TRBJ1-2	.	12	CSVEWGNYGYTF	TGCAGCGTTGAATGGGGTAACTATGGCTACACCTTC
.	TRBV10-3	TRBJ2-5	.	15	CAISEGQRLQETQYF	TGTGCCATCAGTGAGGGACAGAGGCTCCAAGAGACCCAGTACTTC
.	TRBV12-3/TRBV12-4	TRBJ1-1	TRBD1	12	CASTPGGHEAFF	TGTGCCAGCACTCCAGGGGGACATGAAGCTTTCTTT
.	TRBV20-1	TRBJ2-7	.	11	CSARRYPEQYF	TGCAGTGCTAGACGCTACCCCGAGCAGTACTTC
many	TRBV28	TRBJ2-5	.	17	CASSSQASSERQETQYF	TGTGCCAGCAGTTCCCAGGCGTCCTCGGAGCGGCAAGAGACCCAGTACTTC
.	TRBV30	TRBJ1-1	.	12	CAWSVQPGVAFF	TGTGCCTGGAGTGTACAGCCAGGGGTAGCTTTCTTT
.	TRBV15	TRBJ2-1	.	15	CATSRDFGSYNEQFF	TGTGCCACCAGCAGAGACTTCGGCTCCTACAATGAGCAGTTCTTC
few	TRBV6-5	TRBJ1-1	.	15	CASSYGVGMNTEAFF	TGTGCCAGCAGTTACGGGGTAGGAATGAACACTGAAGCTTTCTTT